The clone carrying this T cell receptor beta chain was observed a few times. The sample comes from a study of blood T cell repertoires in COVID-19. The CDR3 runs to 11 residues. The V gene lost 3 bases and the J gene lost 4 bases, with 2 bases spanning the gap. CDR1 and CDR2 from the germline V gene are SGHRS and YFSETQ. Assay used: immunoSEQ multiplex PCR; TCRdb lists only in-frame clones, some missing. This sample has about 55,000 clones, with 85% found just once. This sequence originates from a human donor in a cohort sampled during active COVID-19. Sequenced: peripheral blood. The J gene is TRBJ2-1, the V gene TRBV5-1; the D is unclear. CDR3 sequence reads: CASSSYNEQFF. The CDR3 DNA follows: TGCGCCAGCAGCTCATACAATGAGCAGTTCTTC.